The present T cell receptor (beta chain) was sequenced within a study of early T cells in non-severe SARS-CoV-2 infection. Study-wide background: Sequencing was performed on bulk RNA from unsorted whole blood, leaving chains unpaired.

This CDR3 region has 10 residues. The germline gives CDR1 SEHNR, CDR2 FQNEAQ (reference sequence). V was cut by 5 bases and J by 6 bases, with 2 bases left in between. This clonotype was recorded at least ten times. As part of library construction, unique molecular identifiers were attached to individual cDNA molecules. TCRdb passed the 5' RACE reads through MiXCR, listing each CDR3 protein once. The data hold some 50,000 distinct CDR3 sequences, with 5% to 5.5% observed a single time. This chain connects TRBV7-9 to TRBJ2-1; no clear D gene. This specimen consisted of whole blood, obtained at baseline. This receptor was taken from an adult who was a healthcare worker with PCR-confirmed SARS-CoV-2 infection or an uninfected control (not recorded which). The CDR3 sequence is CASSVNEQFF. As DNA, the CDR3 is TGTGCCAGCAGCGTCAATGAGCAGTTCTTC.